These T cell receptor beta chains were read from a single sample in a study of T cells in Graves' hyperthyroidism and ophthalmopathy. One entry per CDR3 protein results from TCRdb running MiXCR on the multiplex PCR reads. The table has some 620,000 distinct CDR3 sequences, about a sixth seen once. Material for sequencing was blood. These receptors were taken from a woman in her twenties or thirties with Graves' hyperthyroidism. The CDR3 runs from the conserved cysteine through the conserved F or W. Fields, in order: CDR3 DNA, CDR3 protein, D gene, V gene, clone size, J gene. The D gene is left open where the match is weak. A row's size may be missing; if present it is once, few, many or a size class.

TGTGCCAGCAGGGATCAGGGAAACACCATATATTTT,CASRDQGNTIYF,.,TRBV6-1,few,TRBJ1-3
TGTGCCAGCAGCTTAGTAGACGGACCCTACGAGCAGTACTTC,CASSLVDGPYEQYF,.,TRBV7-8,.,TRBJ2-7
TGCAGTGCGAACGGACAGGGTTTGGGCGAGCAGTACTTC,CSANGQGLGEQYF,TRBD1,TRBV20-1,many,TRBJ2-7
TGTGCCAGCGGGACCGGGAGGGGGCCGGACAATCAGCCCCAGCATTTT,CASGTGRGPDNQPQHF,TRBD1,TRBV2,many,TRBJ1-5
TGTGCCAGCATAGGGACTTCGACGGGTGAGCAGTTCTTC,CASIGTSTGEQFF,.,TRBV28,many,TRBJ2-1
TGCAGCGTTGAAGTCGTTGTCAACTATGGCTACACCTTC,CSVEVVVNYGYTF,.,TRBV29-1,many,TRBJ1-2
TGTGCCAGCAGCTCGTCCGGGAACTCAGATACGCAGTATTTT,CASSSSGNSDTQYF,.,TRBV7-3,.,TRBJ2-3
TGCAGCGTCCCTGGGACAGTACCTAACTATGGCTACACCTTC,CSVPGTVPNYGYTF,TRBD1,TRBV29-1,.,TRBJ1-2
TGTGCCACCAGTGGTGGTCTGAGCAATCAGCCCCAGCATTTT,CATSGGLSNQPQHF,.,TRBV24-1,few,TRBJ1-5
TGTGCCAGCAGCGCAACGGGACTAGGGGGTCGGGATACGCAGTATTTT,CASSATGLGGRDTQYF,TRBD2,TRBV7-3,many,TRBJ2-3
TGTGCCATCCGGACCCGCTGGAATCAGCCCCAGCATTTT,CAIRTRWNQPQHF,.,TRBV2,many,TRBJ1-5
TGTGCCAGCAGTCCCCCCAAGACAGTCACTGAAGCTTTCTTT,CASSPPKTVTEAFF,.,TRBV7-9,.,TRBJ1-1
TGTGCCACCAGCAGAGATAACAGGGAAAGCATTCAGTACTTC,CATSRDNRESIQYF,.,TRBV15,.,TRBJ2-4
TGTGCCAGCAGCCGAGGTTTCACCGGGGAGCTGTTTTTT,CASSRGFTGELFF,.,TRBV4-2,.,TRBJ2-2
TGTGCCAGCAGTATACTAGCGGGAGAGGCAGATACGCAGTATTTT,CASSILAGEADTQYF,TRBD2,TRBV28,many,TRBJ2-3
TGTGCCAGCTCACCGAAAGGGGAAAAACTGTTTTTT,CASSPKGEKLFF,.,TRBV18,many,TRBJ1-4
TGTGCCAGCATCGACAAAGGGACAGGGCGAGGCGCCGGGGAGCTGTTTTTT,CASIDKGTGRGAGELFF,TRBD1,TRBV6-1,.,TRBJ2-2
TGTGCCAGCAGTGAAGTCCTGGACTACTCACAAGAGACCCAGTACTTC,CASSEVLDYSQETQYF,.,TRBV25-1,many,TRBJ2-5
TGTGCCAGCAGCTTAAGTTTGTCCGGGACGGGGGTCTCCTACGAGCAGTACTTC,CASSLSLSGTGVSYEQYF,.,TRBV7-2,few,TRBJ2-7
TGCAGTGCTAGAGTATCAGGGGGACTAGGCAATGAGCAGTTCTTC,CSARVSGGLGNEQFF,.,TRBV20-1,many,TRBJ2-1
TGTGCCAGCAGTCCAGGGGACGAGCAGTACTTC,CASSPGDEQYF,.,TRBV28,many,TRBJ2-7
TGTGCCAGCAGTGCGACACCAGGTTACTCTGGAAACACCATATATTTT,CASSATPGYSGNTIYF,.,TRBV2,few,TRBJ1-3
TGTGCCAGCAGCCTAGGGGACTGGGAGAAGACCCAGTACTTC,CASSLGDWEKTQYF,.,TRBV11-1,few,TRBJ2-5
TGTGCCTGGAGTGTGTCAGGGTGGACTGAAGCTTTCTTT,CAWSVSGWTEAFF,.,TRBV30,many,TRBJ1-1
TGTGCCAGCAGCTACGGGACTAGCGGGAATGAGCAGTTCTTC,CASSYGTSGNEQFF,TRBD2,TRBV7-9,.,TRBJ2-1
TGTGCCAGCAGTTTAGGGACTAGCGGAGGCACCGGGGAGCTGTTTTTT,CASSLGTSGGTGELFF,TRBD2,TRBV12-3/TRBV12-4,many,TRBJ2-2
TGTGCCAGCAGCCAATTTGGACAGGGCCATGGCTACACCTTC,CASSQFGQGHGYTF,TRBD1,TRBV3-1,many,TRBJ1-2
TGTGCCAGCAGCTCCCAGGGCCCACTGGGGGTCGAGCAGTACTTC,CASSSQGPLGVEQYF,.,TRBV5-6,few,TRBJ2-7
TGTGCCAGCAGCGTACGACTAGCGGGAGACACCGGGGAGCTGTTTTTT,CASSVRLAGDTGELFF,TRBD2,TRBV9,many,TRBJ2-2
TGTGCCAGCAGTTTTCAGGGTTACGATCAGCCCCAGCATTTT,CASSFQGYDQPQHF,.,TRBV27,few,TRBJ1-5
TGTGCCAGCAGTCCCCAAAAAGAGGGCGGCCGGGGGGGCTACACCTTC,CASSPQKEGGRGGYTF,.,TRBV12-3/TRBV12-4,many,TRBJ1-2
TGTGCCAGCAGTTTACCCCTCAGACTAGGAGATACGCAGTATTTT,CASSLPLRLGDTQYF,.,TRBV28,many,TRBJ2-3
TGCGCCAGCAGCCTAGGACTAGCGGGGGCCTCTAGAGAGCAGTACTTC,CASSLGLAGASREQYF,TRBD2,TRBV10-1,few,TRBJ2-7
TGTGCCAGCAGCGGGGGACAGGGAGGTCAGCCCCAGCATTTT,CASSGGQGGQPQHF,TRBD1,TRBV9,.,TRBJ1-5
TGTGCCAGCAGCGCGCGGACAGTTGCAACAACCGGGGAGCTGTTTTTT,CASSARTVATTGELFF,.,TRBV7-3,.,TRBJ2-2
TGTGCCTTCGAGGGGGAGTCCTACAATGAGCAGTTCTTC,CAFEGESYNEQFF,.,TRBV30,few,TRBJ2-1